The clone carrying this T cell receptor (beta chain) showed up just once. The antigen remains undetermined. Other DNA sequences from this sample encode an identical CDR3 as well. A multiplex PCR was run with 60 Vbeta primers and 13 Jbeta primers. Assay used: immunoSEQ multiplex PCR; TCRdb lists only in-frame clones, some missing. The sample consists of about 160,000 clones, just over 70% of them appearing once. This CDR3 region has 13 residues. The V end was cut by 2 bases, the J end by 4 bases, with 9 bases between. CDR1 is SGHNT and CDR2 is YYREEE in the germline V gene (reference sequence). This record belongs to a study of cytomegalovirus exposure and HLA in healthy donors. Overall study findings and caveats: Per published accounts, TCR beta sequences correctly predicted the HLA-A and HLA-B alleles of most subjects. A few chains linked to CMV were shown in vitro to be specific for CMV antigens. Reports indicated that the classifier achieved high specificity and sensitivity in diagnosing cytomegalovirus status. As a later analysis revealed, the rate of TCR association differed by HLA locus, with DRB1 most and HLA-C fewest.

Input material: PBMCs. This TCR came from a young man in good health and CMV-seropositive. The V call is TRBV5-4, the J call TRBJ1-2; possible D gene TRBD1, 6 bases. The CDR3 protein is CASSLQGGYGYTF. The CDR3 bases are TGTGCCAGCAGCTTACAGGGTGGCTATGGCTACACCTTC. The whole variable domain, filled in from reference TRBV5-4 and TRBJ1-2, reads ETGVTQSPTHLIKTRGQQVTLRCSSQSGHNTVSWYQQALGQGPQFIFQYYREEENGRGNFPPRFSGLQFPNYSSELNVNALELDDSALYLCASSLQGGYGYTFGSGTRLTVV.